This T cell receptor beta chain was recorded in a study of blood T cell repertoires in COVID-19. The wider study: Donors in the United States, Italy and Spain gave samples during acute or convalescent COVID-19.

Assignments of participants to cohorts depended upon their own reported clinical history. Study processing details: Reference gene primer amplification in the assay estimated nucleated cell counts. Sequenced by immunoSEQ multiplex PCR; TCRdb stores in-frame clones only, minus some. That table supplies the V and J calls and clone size; D and trimming were determined from the DNA. This table holds around 310,000 clones, just under 90% found once. The CDR3 sequence is 16 residues long. J was trimmed by 5 bases and V by 0 bases; bases with no gene match: 7. Germline loops: CDR1 SGHDT, CDR2 YYEEEE. This clone was observed a single time.

V and J are TRBV5-6 and TRBJ2-1; 8 bases line up with TRBD2. The sample taken for sequencing was PBMCs or T cells enriched from blood (not recorded which). The TCR comes from a woman aged 25 to 39 who had recovered from COVID-19. The CDR3 region has the DNA TGTGCCAGCAGCTTGGCGGGAGGGAGGGTGAACAATGAGCAGTTCTTC. Translated, it gives CASSLAGGRVNNEQFF.